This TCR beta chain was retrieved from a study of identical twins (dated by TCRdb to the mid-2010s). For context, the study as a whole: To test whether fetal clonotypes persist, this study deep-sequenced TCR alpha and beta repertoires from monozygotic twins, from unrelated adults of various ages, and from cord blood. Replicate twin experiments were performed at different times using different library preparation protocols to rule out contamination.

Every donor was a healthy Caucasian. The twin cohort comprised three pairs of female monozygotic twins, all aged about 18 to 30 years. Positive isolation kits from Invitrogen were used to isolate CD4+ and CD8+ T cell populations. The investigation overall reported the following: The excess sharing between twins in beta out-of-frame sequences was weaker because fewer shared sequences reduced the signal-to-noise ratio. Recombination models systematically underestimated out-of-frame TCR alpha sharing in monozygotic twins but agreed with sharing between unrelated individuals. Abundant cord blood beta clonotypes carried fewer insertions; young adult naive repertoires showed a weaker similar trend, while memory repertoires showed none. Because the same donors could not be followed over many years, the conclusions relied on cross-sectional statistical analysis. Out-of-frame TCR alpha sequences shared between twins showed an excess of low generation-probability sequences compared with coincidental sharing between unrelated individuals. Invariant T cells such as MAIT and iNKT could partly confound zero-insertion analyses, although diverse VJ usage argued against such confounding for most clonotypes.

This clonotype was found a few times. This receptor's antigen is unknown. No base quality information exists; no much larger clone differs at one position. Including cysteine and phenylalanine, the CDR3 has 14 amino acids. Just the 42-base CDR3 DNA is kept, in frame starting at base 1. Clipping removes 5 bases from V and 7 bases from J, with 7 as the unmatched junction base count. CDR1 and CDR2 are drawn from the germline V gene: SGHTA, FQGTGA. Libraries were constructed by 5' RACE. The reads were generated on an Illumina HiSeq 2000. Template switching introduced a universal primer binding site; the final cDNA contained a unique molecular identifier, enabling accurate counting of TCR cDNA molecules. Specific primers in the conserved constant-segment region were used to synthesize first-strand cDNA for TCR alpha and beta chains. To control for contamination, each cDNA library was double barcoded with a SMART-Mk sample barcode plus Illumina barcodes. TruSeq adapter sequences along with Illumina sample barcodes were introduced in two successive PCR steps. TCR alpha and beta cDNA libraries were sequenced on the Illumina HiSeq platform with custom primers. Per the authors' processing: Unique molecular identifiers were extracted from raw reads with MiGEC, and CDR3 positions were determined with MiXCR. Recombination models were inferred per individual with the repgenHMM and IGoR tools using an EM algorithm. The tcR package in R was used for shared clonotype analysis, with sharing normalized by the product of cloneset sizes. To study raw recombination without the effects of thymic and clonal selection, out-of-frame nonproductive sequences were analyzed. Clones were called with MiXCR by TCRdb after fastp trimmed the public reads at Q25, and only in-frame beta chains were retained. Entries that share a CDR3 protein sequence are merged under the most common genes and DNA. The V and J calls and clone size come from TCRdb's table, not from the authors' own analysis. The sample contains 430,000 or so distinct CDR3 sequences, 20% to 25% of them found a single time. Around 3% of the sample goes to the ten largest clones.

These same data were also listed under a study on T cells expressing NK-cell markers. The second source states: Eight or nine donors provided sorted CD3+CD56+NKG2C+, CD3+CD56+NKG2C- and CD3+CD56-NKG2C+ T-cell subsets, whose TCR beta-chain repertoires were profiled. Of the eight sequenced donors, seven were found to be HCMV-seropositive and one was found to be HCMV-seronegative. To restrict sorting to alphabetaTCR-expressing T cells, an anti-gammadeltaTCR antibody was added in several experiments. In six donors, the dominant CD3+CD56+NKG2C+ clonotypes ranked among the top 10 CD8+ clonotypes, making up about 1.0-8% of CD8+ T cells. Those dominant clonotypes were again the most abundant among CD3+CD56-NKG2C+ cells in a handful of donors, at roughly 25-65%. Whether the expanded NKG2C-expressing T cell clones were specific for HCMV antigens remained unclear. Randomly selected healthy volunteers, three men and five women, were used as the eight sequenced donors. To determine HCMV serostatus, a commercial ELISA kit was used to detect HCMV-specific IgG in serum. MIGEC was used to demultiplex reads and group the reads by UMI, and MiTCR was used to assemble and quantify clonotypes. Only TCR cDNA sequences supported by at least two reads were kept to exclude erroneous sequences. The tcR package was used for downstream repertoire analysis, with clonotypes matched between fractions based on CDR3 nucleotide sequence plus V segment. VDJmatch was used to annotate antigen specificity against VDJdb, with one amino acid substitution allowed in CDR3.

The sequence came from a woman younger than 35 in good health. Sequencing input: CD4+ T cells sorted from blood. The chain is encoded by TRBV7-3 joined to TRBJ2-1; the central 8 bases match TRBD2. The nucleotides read TGTGCCAGCAGCCCCGACTTAGCGGGGAATGAGCAGTTCTTC. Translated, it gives CASSPDLAGNEQFF.